Sequencing of this T cell receptor (beta chain) was carried out in a study of blood T cells in healthy people across ages. With a J-beta primer mix and a sample-barcoded 5' primer, a second PCR ran roughly 7 to 11 cycles. Each TCR beta cDNA got a 12-nucleotide random molecular identifier. MiXCR, applied by TCRdb to the 5' RACE reads, yields one record per CDR3 protein. Here the sample spans 1.5 million to 2 million distinct CDR3 sequences, 39% being singletons. Isolation of PBMCs gave at least 7 million cells per sample. A few counts support this clonotype. Sequencing was carried out using blood. This clonotype originated in a human donor in good health.

The CDR3 nucleotides are TGTGCCAGCAGTTGGACAGGCCGCATGGCCCAGTACTTC. Its translation is CASSWTGRMAQYF. The V call is TRBV12-3 or TRBV12-4, the J call TRBJ2-5, with 7 bases that match TRBD1. V shed 4 bases and J 9 bases; nucleotides not matched to a gene: 8. CDR3 length: 13 residues.